These T cell receptor beta chains were read from a single sample in a study of PD-1 and CTLA-4 blockade in melanoma. TCRdb's copy holds only in-frame clones and misses some; the assay was immunoSEQ multiplex PCR. Of about 32,000 clones detected, about 87% appear once; the ten largest clones hold around 6.7%. The sequencing here drew on CD8+ T cells from peripheral blood, taken from a patient given anti-PD-1 treatment. These receptors came from a human donor with melanoma. The conserved cysteine and the conserved F or W are not part of the CDR3 here.

v_call	j_call	cdr3_aa
TRBV4-1	TRBJ2-7	ASSQDRTGSSYEQY
TRBV14	TRBJ1-1	ASRFTGTMNTEAF
TRBV7-7	TRBJ1-1	ASRPDRGPSNTEAF
TRBV7-9	TRBJ2-1	ASSLHPGAYNEQF
TRBV6-1	TRBJ1-2	ASSEGLDGYT
TRBV6-6	TRBJ1-1	ASSGDGMNTEAF
TRBV25-1	TRBJ2-4	ASSEWTAKNIQY
TRBV21-1	TRBJ2-5	ASSKTIWGLETQY
TRBV11-2	TRBJ1-2	ASSSPTGDSDYGYT
TRBV4-2	TRBJ1-1	ASSPLGSENTEAF
TRBV9	TRBJ2-3	ASSVDSTDTQY
TRBV7-9	TRBJ2-1	ASSPRTGFSEQF
TRBV6-2/TRBV6-3	TRBJ2-3	ASRPSGDTDTQY
TRBV7-9	TRBJ2-7	ASSLEKRQGSYEQY
TRBV7-9	TRBJ2-3	ASSLGQGEWDTQY
TRBV27	TRBJ2-7	ASSLTGGSYEQY
TRBV30	TRBJ1-1	AWRSGVYLNTEAF
TRBV7-9	TRBJ1-6	ASSPRTGLGSPLH
TRBV28	TRBJ2-2	ASSSGAGGGTGELF
TRBV11-2	TRBJ1-1	ASSLGSRANTEAF
TRBV7-9	TRBJ2-5	ASSYRDYLETQY
TRBV6-6	TRBJ1-5	ASSYGGTNQPQH
TRBV15	TRBJ2-7	ATSSTGTGDYEQY
TRBV3-1/TRBV3-2	TRBJ1-2	ASSQGRGRNYGYT
TRBV29-1	TRBJ1-2	SVGRWDGYT
TRBV5-6	TRBJ1-1	ASSQSGHGNTEAF
TRBV28	TRBJ2-1	ASSLTTGGLNEQF
TRBV6-5	TRBJ1-2	ASSYNELYGYT
TRBV5-1	TRBJ1-1	ASSPGGGVNTEAF